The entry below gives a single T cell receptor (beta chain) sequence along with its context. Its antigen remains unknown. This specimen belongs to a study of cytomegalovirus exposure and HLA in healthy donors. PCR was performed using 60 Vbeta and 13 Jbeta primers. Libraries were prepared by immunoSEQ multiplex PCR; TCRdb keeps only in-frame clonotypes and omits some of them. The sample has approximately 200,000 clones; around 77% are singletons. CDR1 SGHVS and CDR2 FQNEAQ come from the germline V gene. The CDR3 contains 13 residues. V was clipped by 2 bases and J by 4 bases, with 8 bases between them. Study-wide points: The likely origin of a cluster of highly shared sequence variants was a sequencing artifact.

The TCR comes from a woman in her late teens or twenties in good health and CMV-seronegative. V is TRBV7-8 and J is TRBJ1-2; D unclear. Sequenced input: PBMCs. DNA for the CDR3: TGTGCCAGCAGCTTATCGACAAGCTATGGCTACACCTTC. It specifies CASSLSTSYGYTF. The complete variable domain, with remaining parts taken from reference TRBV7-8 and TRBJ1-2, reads GAGVSQSPRYKVAKRGQDVALRCDPISGHVSLFWYQQALGQGPEFLTYFQNEAQLDKSGLPSDRFFAERPEGSVSTLKIQRTQQEDSAVYLCASSLSTSYGYTFGSGTRLTVV.